Presented here are 5 T cell receptor beta chains from one specimen sequenced in a study of T cell repertoires in cytomegalovirus infection. TCRdb independently ran MiXCR on the reads; one entry per CDR3 protein. The sample includes roughly 500,000 distinct CDR3 sequences, 16% of them seen just once. The sequencing sample was made of CD8+ T cells from PBMCs. These receptors came from a human donor in good health (CMV status not recorded). Some clones in this sample may be carry-over from other donors' samples.

This clonotype was detected many times. V is TRBV7-9 and J is TRBJ2-7; TRBD2 matches 10 bases. Germline V gives CDR1 SEHNR, CDR2 FQNEAQ (reference sequence). There are 12 residues in the CDR3. Germline trimming cut 8 bases from V and 7 bases from J; bases unmatched to any gene: 5. CDR3 sequence: CASSLAGDEQYF. The CDR3 DNA is TGTGCCAGCTCTCTAGCGGGAGATGAGCAGTACTTC.

This clonotype was counted at least ten times. J is TRBJ2-7 and V is TRBV7-6; 14 bases fit TRBD2. The CDR3 covers 18 residues. Germline lookup yields CDR1 SGHVS and CDR2 FNYEAQ. V shed 5 bases and J 4 bases; nucleotides not matched to a gene: 13. The CDR3 spells CASSPGLAGGPGDYEQYF. The CDR3 DNA sequence: TGTGCCAGCAGCCCTGGACTAGCGGGAGGACCGGGGGATTACGAGCAGTACTTC.

Ten or more counts support this clonotype. The rearrangement uses TRBV19 and TRBJ2-2; 13 bases are shared with TRBD2. This CDR3 region has 18 residues. In germline, CDR1 is LNHDA, CDR2 SQIVND (reference sequence). V was clipped by 5 bases and J by 1 base; unmatched bases: 7. The CDR3 bases are TGTGCCAGTAGTTTCCGACTAGCGGGAGGTCGGAACACCGGGGAGCTGTTTTTT. As protein: CASSFRLAGGRNTGELFF.

The rearrangement joins TRBV19 to TRBJ1-3; D gene ambiguous. The length of the CDR3 is 15 residues. CDR1 LNHDA and CDR2 SQIVND come from the germline V gene (reference sequence). V dropped 1 base and J dropped 2 bases, with 9 bases sitting between them. CDR3 in amino acids: CASSIAARPGNTIYF. CDR3 coding DNA: TGTGCCAGTAGTATAGCGGCAAGGCCTGGAAACACCATATATTTT.

The rearrangement uses TRBV7-7 and TRBJ2-3; 7 bases agree with TRBD2. CDR3 length: 16 residues. The germline gives CDR1 SSHAT, CDR2 FNYEAQ (reference sequence). The junction had 4 bases not matched to a gene; V was cut back by 1 base and J by 0 bases. The CDR3 coding sequence is TGTGCCAGCAGCTTAGGGACTAGTTCTAGCACAGATACGCAGTATTTT. Translating gives CASSLGTSSSTDTQYF.